Listed below are T cell receptor beta chains from one sample, sequenced in a study of graft-versus-host responses after intestinal transplantation. Antigens for these TCRs are unknown. Libraries were prepared by immunoSEQ multiplex PCR; TCRdb keeps only in-frame clonotypes and omits some of them. Of roughly 110,000 clones in the sample, more than 80% were seen once. The sequences come from unstimulated CD4+ T cells sorted from spleen or lymph node cells, collected before transplant. These receptors came from a human donor who was the organ donor for an intestinal transplant. CDR3s include the opening cysteine and the closing phenylalanine or tryptophan.

V: TRBV25-1; CDR3: CASSDTGRTGNTIYF
V: TRBV21-1; CDR3: CASSKGTSGSSYNEQFF
V: TRBV7-9; CDR3: CASSLGQGRYEQYF
V: TRBV6-1; CDR3: CASSEHGWGQGDYGYTF
V: TRBV6-1; CDR3: CASSEGVRGGEQYF
V: TRBV19; CDR3: CASSIAWDPSGGYTF
V: TRBV7-2; CDR3: CASSFAGTYNEQFF
V: TRBV2; CDR3: CASRPGPTYNEQFF
V: TRBV11-2; CDR3: CASSLDRLSSYEQYF
V: TRBV4-1; CDR3: CASSQDLASRIYEQYF
V: TRBV28; CDR3: CASSSNINPGGNTIYF
V: TRBV6-5; CDR3: CASSYSKVSGGYTF
V: TRBV30; CDR3: CAWNQGAYEQFF
V: TRBV7-2; CDR3: CASSQWTTGYNEQFF
V: TRBV6-5; CDR3: CASRQGAQTDTQYF
V: TRBV18; CDR3: CASSQREGNEQFF
V: TRBV6-4; CDR3: CASSEGRDRVLEAFF
V: TRBV30; CDR3: CAWGPGTSRGEQFF
V: TRBV10-3; CDR3: CAISSMTGANTEAFF
V: TRBV18; CDR3: CASSQRVEKLFF
V: TRBV6-5; CDR3: CASSYSFSGRGRGYTF
V: TRBV21-1; CDR3: CASSRGGFELGQPQHF
V: TRBV27; CDR3: CASSSPLRGIATDTQYF
V: TRBV28; CDR3: CASSLLTANYGYTF
V: TRBV5-4; CDR3: CASSLASGSLEGRDTQYF
V: TRBV30; CDR3: CAWSVQVPGELFF
V: TRBV5-1; CDR3: CASTDGSLRLEQYF
V: TRBV30; CDR3: CAWSTDDTQYF
V: TRBV9; CDR3: CASSILAGAAGELFF
V: TRBV6-1; CDR3: CASSRTSGAYEQYF
V: TRBV5-5; CDR3: CASSPGQAYQPQHF
V: TRBV13; CDR3: CASSLGAYSGANVLTF
V: TRBV7-8; CDR3: CASSSRGAGEQYF
V: TRBV28; CDR3: CASSLFPWTGASEQYF
V: TRBV10-1; CDR3: CASSESTGAKTEAFF
V: TRBV7-2; CDR3: CASSLGTSGPYEQYF